These T cell receptor beta chains were read from a single sample in a study of control samples from healthy donors and cancer patients. Data came from immunoSEQ multiplex PCR; TCRdb stores just in-frame clones and leaves some out. The sample holds 98,000 or so clones, 82% seen once. Sequencing input: blood. The receptors here all came from a man aged 55-75 years in good health. Both conserved end residues are part of each CDR3. Each record gives: clone size, D gene, J gene, V gene, CDR3 length, CDR3 DNA, CDR3 protein. D genes are given only for firm matches. A clone size is listed for some rows: how often the clone was seen (once, few, many), or a class if it is expanded.

.,.,TRBJ2-6,TRBV30,14,TGTGCCTGGAGTTCAGGGGTCGGGGCCAACGTCCTGACTTTC,CAWSSGVGANVLTF
.,.,TRBJ2-2,TRBV3-1/TRBV3-2,12,TGTGCCAGCAGCCAATACACCGGGGAGCTGTTTTTT,CASSQYTGELFF
.,.,TRBJ2-5,TRBV5-6,11,TGTGCCAGCAGCTTTCAAGAGACCCAGTACTTC,CASSFQETQYF
.,TRBD2,TRBJ2-1,TRBV5-4,15,TGTGCCAGCAGCCTCGGACTAGCGGCTTACAATGAGCAGTTCTTC,CASSLGLAAYNEQFF
once,TRBD1,TRBJ1-1,TRBV29-1,13,TGCAGCGTTGACAGGGGGCGTGGCACTGAAGCTTTCTTT,CSVDRGRGTEAFF
.,TRBD2,TRBJ2-3,TRBV5-1,18,TGCGCCAGCAGGCCCGGACTAGCGGGGGATCCTAGCACAGATACGCAGTATTTT,CASRPGLAGDPSTDTQYF
.,TRBD1,TRBJ2-3,TRBV24-1,20,TGTGCCACCAGTGATTGGGACAGGGGGCAGTTTGGATATGAAGCAGATACGCAGTATTTT,CATSDWDRGQFGYEADTQYF
.,TRBD1,TRBJ1-2,TRBV6-5,14,TGTGCCAGCAGCCCACAGGGGGCCAAGTATGGCTACACCTTC,CASSPQGAKYGYTF
.,.,TRBJ2-7,TRBV7-9,13,TGTGCCAGCAGCTTTAAGGGATCCTACGAGCAGTACTTC,CASSFKGSYEQYF
.,.,TRBJ1-1,TRBV5-1,15,TGCGCCAGCACCCCATCGGCTTACCAAAACACTGAAGCTTTCTTT,CASTPSAYQNTEAFF
.,.,TRBJ1-6,TRBV30,16,TGTGCCTGGAGTAGAGGCCAGGGGCTTCTTAATTCACCCCTCCACTTT,CAWSRGQGLLNSPLHF
.,TRBD2,TRBJ2-7,TRBV5-1,15,TGCGCCAGCTCCGGGGGAGCGGGAGCCCCCTACGAGCAGTACTTC,CASSGGAGAPYEQYF
.,.,TRBJ2-7,TRBV25-1,14,TGTGCCAGCAGCGGACCCCTGGGCAGCTACGAGCAGTACTTC,CASSGPLGSYEQYF
.,.,TRBJ2-3,TRBV11-3,13,TGTGCCAGCAGCCCAAGGACTGGCGATACGCAGTATTTT,CASSPRTGDTQYF
.,.,TRBJ1-3,TRBV30,14,TGTGCCTGGCTAAGGGCGCGCTCTGGAAACACCATATATTTT,CAWLRARSGNTIYF
few,.,TRBJ1-5,TRBV19,15,TGTGCCAGTAGTATCTTGACAGATAGGGACCAGCCCCAGCATTTT,CASSILTDRDQPQHF
.,.,TRBJ2-5,TRBV7-8,15,TGTGCCAGCAGCCGAGGGGGGGGACCACAAGAGACCCAGTACTTC,CASSRGGGPQETQYF
many,.,TRBJ2-2,TRBV6-5,15,TGTGCCAGCGGAAGATCGACAGGGAACACCGGGGAGCTGTTTTTT,CASGRSTGNTGELFF